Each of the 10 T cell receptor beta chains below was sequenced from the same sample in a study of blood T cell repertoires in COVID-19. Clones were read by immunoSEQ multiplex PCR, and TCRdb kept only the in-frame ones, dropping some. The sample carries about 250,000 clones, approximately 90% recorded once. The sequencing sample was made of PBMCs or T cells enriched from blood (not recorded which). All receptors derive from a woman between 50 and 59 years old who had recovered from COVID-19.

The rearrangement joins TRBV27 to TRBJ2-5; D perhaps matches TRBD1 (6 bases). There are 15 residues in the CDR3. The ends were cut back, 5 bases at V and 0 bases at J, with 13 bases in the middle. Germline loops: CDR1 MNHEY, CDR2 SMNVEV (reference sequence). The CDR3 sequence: CASSPRQEYQETQYF. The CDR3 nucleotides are TGTGCCAGCAGTCCGCGACAGGAGTACCAAGAGACCCAGTACTTC.

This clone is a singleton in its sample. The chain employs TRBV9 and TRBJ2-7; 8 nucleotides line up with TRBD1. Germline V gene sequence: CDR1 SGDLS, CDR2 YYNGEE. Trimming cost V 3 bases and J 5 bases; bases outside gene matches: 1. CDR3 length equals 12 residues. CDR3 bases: TGTGCCAGCAGCGCAGGGGGCGACGAGCAGTACTTC. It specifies CASSAGGDEQYF.

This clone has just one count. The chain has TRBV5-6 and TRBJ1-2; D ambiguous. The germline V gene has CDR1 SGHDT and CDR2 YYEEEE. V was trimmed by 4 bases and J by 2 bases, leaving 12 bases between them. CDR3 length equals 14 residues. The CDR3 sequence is CASSPPSQNYGYTF. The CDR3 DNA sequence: TGTGCCAGCAGCCCGCCCAGTCAGAACTATGGCTACACCTTC.

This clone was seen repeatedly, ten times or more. CDR3 amino acids: CASSTTVEKLFF. CDR3 DNA: TGTGCCAGTAGTACGACAGTCGAAAAACTGTTTTTT. V and J are TRBV19 and TRBJ1-4, with a weak D call TRBD1 (5 bases). This CDR3 has 12 amino acids. The V gene's germline CDR1 is LNHDA and CDR2 SQIVND (reference sequence). The V gene lost 4 bases and the J gene lost 8 bases, with 8 bases spanning the gap.

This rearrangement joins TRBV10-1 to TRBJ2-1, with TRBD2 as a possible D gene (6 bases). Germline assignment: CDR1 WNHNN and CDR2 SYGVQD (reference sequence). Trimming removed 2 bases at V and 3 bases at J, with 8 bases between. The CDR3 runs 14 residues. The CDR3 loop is CASSELANYNEQFF. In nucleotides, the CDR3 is TGCGCCAGCAGTGAGCTAGCGAACTACAATGAGCAGTTCTTC.

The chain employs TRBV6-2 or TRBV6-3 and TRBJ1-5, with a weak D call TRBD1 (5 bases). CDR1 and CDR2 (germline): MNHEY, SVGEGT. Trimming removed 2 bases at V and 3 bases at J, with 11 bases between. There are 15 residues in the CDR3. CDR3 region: CASSYQRQNNQPQHF. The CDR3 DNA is TGTGCCAGCAGTTACCAGAGACAGAACAATCAGCCCCAGCATTTT.

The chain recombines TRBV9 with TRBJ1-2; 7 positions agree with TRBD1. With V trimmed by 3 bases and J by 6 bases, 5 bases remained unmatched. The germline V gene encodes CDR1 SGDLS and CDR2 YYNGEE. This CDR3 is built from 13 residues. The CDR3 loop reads CASSATGTDGYTF. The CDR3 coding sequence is TGTGCCAGCAGCGCGACAGGGACGGATGGCTACACCTTC. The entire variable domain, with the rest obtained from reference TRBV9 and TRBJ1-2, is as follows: DSGVTQTPKHLITATGQRVTLRCSPRSGDLSVYWYQQSLDQGLQFLIQYYNGEERAKGNILERFSAQQFPDLHSELNLSSLELGDSALYFCASSATGTDGYTFGSGTRLTVV.

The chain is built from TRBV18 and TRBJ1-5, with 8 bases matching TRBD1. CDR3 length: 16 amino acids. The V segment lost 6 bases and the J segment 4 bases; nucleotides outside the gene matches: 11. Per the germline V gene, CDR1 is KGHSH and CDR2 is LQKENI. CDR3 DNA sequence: TGTGCCAGCTCGCAAAACAGGGGGGGGGTGAATCAGCCCCAGCATTTT. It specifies CASSQNRGGVNQPQHF. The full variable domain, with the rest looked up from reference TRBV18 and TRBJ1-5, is NAGVMQNPRHLVRRRGQEARLRCSPMKGHSHVYWYRQLPEEGLKFMVYLQKENIIDESGMPKERFSAEFPKEGPSILRIQQVVRGDSAAYFCASSQNRGGVNQPQHFGDGTRLSIL.

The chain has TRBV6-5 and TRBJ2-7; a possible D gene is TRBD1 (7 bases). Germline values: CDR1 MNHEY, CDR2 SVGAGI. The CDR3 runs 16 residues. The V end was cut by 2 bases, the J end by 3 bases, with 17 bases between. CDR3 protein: CASSYRVGGGSYEQYF. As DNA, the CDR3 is TGTGCCAGCAGTTACCGGGTCGGAGGGGGCAGCTACGAGCAGTACTTC.

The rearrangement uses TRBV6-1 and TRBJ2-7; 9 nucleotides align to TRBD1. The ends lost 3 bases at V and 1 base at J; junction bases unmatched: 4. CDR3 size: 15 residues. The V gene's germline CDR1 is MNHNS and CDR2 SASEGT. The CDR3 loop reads CASSDLGQGSYEQYF. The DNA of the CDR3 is TGTGCCAGCAGTGATTTGGGACAGGGATCCTACGAGCAGTACTTC.